These T cell receptor beta chains were read from a single sample in a study of regulatory T cells in long-lasting Graves disease. TCRdb ran MiXCR on the multiplex PCR reads and lists one entry per CDR3 protein. The table shows 400,000 to 500,000 distinct CDR3 sequences, with approximately 16% occurring only once. Separately, the same data were catalogued under a study of T cells in Graves' hyperthyroidism and ophthalmopathy.

The material was peripheral blood mononuclear cells (PBMCs), obtained at new diagnosis, from a patient treated with antithyroid drugs. The receptors were gathered from a woman younger than 45 with Graves disease. Both conserved end residues are part of each CDR3. The order of the fields is J gene, clone size, D gene, V gene, CDR3 DNA, CDR3 protein. The D gene is left open where the match is weak. The size of a clone is reported for some rows only, either as once, few or many, or as a class for expanded clones.

TRBJ1-1,many,.,TRBV6-1,TGTGCCAGCAACCCGTCTGGGGCAGGAGAAGCTTTCTTT,CASNPSGAGEAFF
TRBJ1-2,.,TRBD1,TRBV18,TGTGCCAGCTCACCGGAAAGCGGTTTTGGATACAGGGGGCGAAACTATGGCTACACCTTC,CASSPESGFGYRGRNYGYTF
TRBJ1-1,many,.,TRBV24-1,TGTGCCACCAGTGATGGCAGGGGACGCGCTGAAGCTTTCTTT,CATSDGRGRAEAFF
TRBJ2-7,many,.,TRBV7-2,TGTGCCAGCAGCCGGGACCTTCACGAGCAGTACTTC,CASSRDLHEQYF
TRBJ2-7,.,TRBD2,TRBV7-9,TGCGTCAGCAGTCCTGGGACTAGCGGGAGGGCGGCGACGGCCGAGCAGTACTTC,CVSSPGTSGRAATAEQYF
TRBJ1-2,many,.,TRBV7-8,TGTGCCAGCAGCTTAGAGGACAATGGCTACACCTTC,CASSLEDNGYTF
TRBJ2-2,few,TRBD2,TRBV5-1,TGCGCCAGCAGCTTGCAGGCTAGCGGGAGCTCCGGGGAGCTGTTTTTT,CASSLQASGSSGELFF
TRBJ1-2,.,.,TRBV4-3,TGCGCCAGCAGCCAAGAGCTACGGTCTAACTATGGCTACACCTTC,CASSQELRSNYGYTF
TRBJ1-2,many,.,TRBV12-3/TRBV12-4,TGTGCCAGCAGTTCCTCGACACAGGCTATGGATGGCTACACCTTC,CASSSSTQAMDGYTF
TRBJ2-7,few,.,TRBV28,TGTGCCAGCAGTTTGCAGGTTAGCGAGCAGTACTTC,CASSLQVSEQYF
TRBJ2-1,few,TRBD1,TRBV27,TGTGCCAGCAGTCCCCGACCTACCGGGACAGGGGGCCATGAGCAGTTCTTC,CASSPRPTGTGGHEQFF
TRBJ2-7,many,.,TRBV12-3/TRBV12-4,TGTGCCAGCAGTTTCTTGGGCGACTCCTACGAGCAGTACTTC,CASSFLGDSYEQYF
TRBJ2-5,many,.,TRBV7-2,TGTGCCAGCAGCTTAGGGCACTTCCAAGAGACCCAGTACTTC,CASSLGHFQETQYF
TRBJ2-1,many,.,TRBV20-1,TGCAGTGCTAGAGGGGGGCGGAATGAGCAGTTCTTC,CSARGGRNEQFF
TRBJ2-5,many,.,TRBV18,TGTGCCAGCTCACCACGGAACCGGGGTGGGGAGACCCAGTACTTC,CASSPRNRGGETQYF
TRBJ1-1,many,.,TRBV6-1,TGTGCCAGCAGCTCGGACACGATGAACACTGAAGCTTTCTTT,CASSSDTMNTEAFF
TRBJ1-1,.,.,TRBV3-1,TGTGCCAGCGGCCAACCCAGTACTGAAGCTTGCTTT,CASGQPSTEACF
TRBJ2-5,few,.,TRBV18,TGTGCCAGCTCCGACCCGGGGCAGGGATATGAGACCCAGTACTTC,CASSDPGQGYETQYF
TRBJ2-1,few,TRBD1,TRBV13,TGTGCCAGCAGCTTAGGTGGGACAGGGGCCGATGAGCAGTTCTTC,CASSLGGTGADEQFF
TRBJ2-2,many,.,TRBV5-5,TGTGCCAGCAGCGCGGGATTTCGGGGGGAGCTGTTTTTT,CASSAGFRGELFF
TRBJ2-1,many,.,TRBV11-2,TGTGCCAGCAGCTACGCACTAGGCAATGAGCAGTTCTTC,CASSYALGNEQFF
TRBJ2-3,.,.,TRBV4-3,TGCGCCAGCAGCCGGTTGACTAGTCGGGGCACAGATACGCAGTATTTT,CASSRLTSRGTDTQYF
TRBJ2-3,many,.,TRBV3-1,TGTGCCAGCAGCCAAGATATCGCTCGTTCACGACCCACAGATACGCAGTATTTT,CASSQDIARSRPTDTQYF
TRBJ2-7,many,TRBD1,TRBV18,TGTGCCAGCTCACCGAATAGCGACAGGGGCAGCGAGCAGTACTTC,CASSPNSDRGSEQYF
TRBJ2-2,.,TRBD2,TRBV30,TGTGCCGTGAGCGGGGCTTACACCGGGGAGCTGTTTTTT,CAVSGAYTGELFF
TRBJ2-4,many,TRBD2,TRBV28,TGTGCCAGCAGCATGGGGGTCCTAGCGGGAGATCTAGACATTCAGTACTTC,CASSMGVLAGDLDIQYF
TRBJ1-1,many,TRBD1,TRBV5-6,TGTGCCAGCAGCCAACCTAACAGGGGCACTGAAGCTTTCTTT,CASSQPNRGTEAFF
TRBJ2-1,.,.,TRBV12-3/TRBV12-4,TGTGCCAGCAGTTTTGGTGACACCTCGTTCTTC,CASSFGDTSFF
TRBJ2-3,many,.,TRBV2,TGTGCCAGCAGCTCCCCGACAGGTACACGAGGAGATACGCAGTATTTT,CASSSPTGTRGDTQYF
TRBJ2-1,few,.,TRBV20-1,TGCAGTGCTAGGTCTTTTGGAGGGGTTTACAATGAGCAGTTCTTC,CSARSFGGVYNEQFF
TRBJ2-7,many,.,TRBV6-1,TGTGCCAGCATCATACAGGGAAGGAGCTCCTACGAGCAGTACTTC,CASIIQGRSSYEQYF
TRBJ1-1,many,TRBD1,TRBV11-2,TGTGCCAGCAGCCCCTGGACAGGGCAGAACACTGAAGCTTTCTTT,CASSPWTGQNTEAFF
TRBJ2-7,.,.,TRBV7-9,TGTGCCAGCGGTGGGACTTACAGCTCCTACGAGCAGTACTTC,CASGGTYSSYEQYF
TRBJ2-1,many,.,TRBV29-1,TGCAGCGTTGAAGGAGGGGAGAGCTCCTACAATGAGCAGTTCTTC,CSVEGGESSYNEQFF
TRBJ2-7,many,.,TRBV28,TGTGCCAGCAGTTTAAGTCAGTTCGAGCAGTACTTC,CASSLSQFEQYF
TRBJ2-1,few,TRBD2,TRBV25-1,TGTGCCAGCAGTGAGCTAGCGGGAGGGCCGGATGAGCAGTTCTTC,CASSELAGGPDEQFF
TRBJ2-3,many,.,TRBV7-9,TGTGCCAGCAGCTCCATAGCCACAGAGAGGACAGATACGCAGTATTTT,CASSSIATERTDTQYF
TRBJ2-5,many,.,TRBV11-2,TGTGCCAGCAGCCCCGGGTCGGTAAGGGAAGAGACCCAGTACTTC,CASSPGSVREETQYF
TRBJ2-7,.,TRBD1,TRBV6-5,TGTGCCAGCAGTTCGACAGGGCCGGGTCACGAGCAGTACTTC,CASSSTGPGHEQYF
TRBJ2-1,many,.,TRBV27,TGTGCCAGCAGAGGGTGGACAACGTGGGATGAGCAGTTCTTC,CASRGWTTWDEQFF
TRBJ2-7,few,.,TRBV29-1,TGCAGCGTTGAAGGAGGCAGGGACCTCCGCGAGCAGTACTTC,CSVEGGRDLREQYF
TRBJ2-1,.,.,TRBV5-1,TGCGCCAGCAGCCCCACCAGTCTCAATGAGCAGTTCTTC,CASSPTSLNEQFF
TRBJ2-3,few,.,TRBV9,TGTGCCAGTAGTGTCGCCCCCACAGATACGCAGTATTTT,CASSVAPTDTQYF
TRBJ2-7,many,TRBD2,TRBV27,TGTGCCAGCAGTTTAGGGACGAGTCTAGCGGGAGGGAACGAGCAGTACTTC,CASSLGTSLAGGNEQYF
TRBJ1-5,many,.,TRBV4-1,TGCGCCAGCAGCCAAGTGGACGGTCTGAGCAATCAGCCCCAGCATTTT,CASSQVDGLSNQPQHF
TRBJ2-3,.,.,TRBV10-3,TGTGCCATCAGTGAGTCCTCTCAGGGGGAGGGCCGCACAGATACGCAGTATTTT,CAISESSQGEGRTDTQYF
TRBJ1-1,many,TRBD1,TRBV20-1,TGCAGTGCTAGAGAGGGGGACAGCCGGAACACTGAAGCTTTCTTT,CSAREGDSRNTEAFF
TRBJ2-3,many,TRBD2,TRBV5-1,TGCGCCAGCAGGGCGACTAGCGGGAGTCCTGCAGATACGCAGTATTTT,CASRATSGSPADTQYF
TRBJ1-3,few,.,TRBV12-3/TRBV12-4,TGTGCCAGCAGTTTGGGCAGGGCTGGAAACACCATATATTTT,CASSLGRAGNTIYF
TRBJ2-1,.,TRBD1,TRBV14,TGTGCCAGCAGCCAAGAGGGACAGGGGTGGGATGAGCAGTTCTTC,CASSQEGQGWDEQFF
TRBJ1-2,many,TRBD1,TRBV29-1,TGCAGCGTTAATAAGGGGGCTGTTGGCTACACCTTC,CSVNKGAVGYTF
TRBJ2-7,few,.,TRBV6-2/TRBV6-3,TGTGCCAGCACTGAAGGGGGGGATTCCTACGAGCAGTACTTC,CASTEGGDSYEQYF
TRBJ1-1,.,.,TRBV28,TGTGCCAGCAGTTTAGTACGGGCAGAAGCTTTCTTT,CASSLVRAEAFF
TRBJ2-5,many,.,TRBV28,TGTGCCAGCAGTTTAATAGCTAGACAAGAGACCCAGTACTTC,CASSLIARQETQYF